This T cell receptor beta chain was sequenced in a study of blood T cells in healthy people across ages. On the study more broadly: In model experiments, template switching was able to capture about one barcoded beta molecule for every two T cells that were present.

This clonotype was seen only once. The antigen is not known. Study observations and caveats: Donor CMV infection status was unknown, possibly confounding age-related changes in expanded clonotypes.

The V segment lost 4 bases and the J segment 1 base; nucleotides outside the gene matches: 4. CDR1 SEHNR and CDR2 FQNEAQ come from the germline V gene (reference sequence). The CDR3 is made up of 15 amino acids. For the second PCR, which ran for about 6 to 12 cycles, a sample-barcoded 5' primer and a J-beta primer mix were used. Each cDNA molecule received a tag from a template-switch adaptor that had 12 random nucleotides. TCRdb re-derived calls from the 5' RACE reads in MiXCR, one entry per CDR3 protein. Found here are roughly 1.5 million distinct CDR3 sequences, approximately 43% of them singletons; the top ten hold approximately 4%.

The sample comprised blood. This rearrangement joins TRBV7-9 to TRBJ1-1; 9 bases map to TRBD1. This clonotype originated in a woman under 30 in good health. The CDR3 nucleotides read TGTGCCAGCAGCTCACAGACAGGGGGGAACACTGAAGCTTTCTTT. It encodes CASSSQTGGNTEAFF. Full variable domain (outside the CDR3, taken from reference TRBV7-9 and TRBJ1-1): DTGVSQNPRHKITKRGQNVTFRCDPISEHNRLYWYRQTLGQGPEFLTYFQNEAQLEKSRLLSDRFSAERPKGSFSTLEIQRTEQGDSAMYLCASSSQTGGNTEAFFGQGTRLTVV.